Listed below are T cell receptor beta chains from one sample, sequenced in a study of blood T cell repertoires in COVID-19. The repertoire was sequenced with immunoSEQ multiplex PCR; TCRdb's copy has only in-frame clones and lacks some. The data contain 150,000 to 200,000 clones, approximately 86% of them singletons. Sequenced sample: peripheral blood. The receptors shown here come from a man aged 55 to 70 with acute or convalescent COVID-19. Each CDR3 is given with its conserved first and last residue. A D gene is named only where the DNA matches it firmly. The size field is filled for only some rows; it gives once, few, many or a size class.

cdr3_nt,cdr3_aa,clone_size,v_call,cdr3_length,d_call,j_call
TGTGCCAGCAGTTACAGGGGCCCTGGGGCCAACGTCCTGACTTTC,CASSYRGPGANVLTF,.,TRBV6-5,15,.,TRBJ2-6
TGTGCCAGCAGTTTCCACAGGGCAAGCTCTGGAAACACCATATATTTT,CASSFHRASSGNTIYF,.,TRBV28,16,.,TRBJ1-3
TGCAGCGTATCACAGGGGGCGGAGGGCTACACCTTC,CSVSQGAEGYTF,many,TRBV29-1,12,TRBD1,TRBJ1-2
TGTGCCAGCAGCCCGGGACAGCGTCCTTACACCGGGGAGCTGTTTTTT,CASSPGQRPYTGELFF,.,TRBV14,16,TRBD1,TRBJ2-2
TGTGCCACCAGGCCCGGGACAGCAAACACCGGGGAGCTGTTTTTT,CATRPGTANTGELFF,few,TRBV24-1,15,TRBD1,TRBJ2-2
TGTGCCAGCAGTTTAACCGGACAGGGGGAGGGAGAAAAACTGTTTTTT,CASSLTGQGEGEKLFF,once,TRBV28,16,TRBD1,TRBJ1-4
TGCGCCAGCAGCCCGGGACTAGCGGGAGCAAACACCGGGGAGCTGTTTTTT,CASSPGLAGANTGELFF,.,TRBV5-1,17,TRBD2,TRBJ2-2
TGCGCCAGCAGCGCACTTAATCAGGGTAGTGGAAACACCATATATTTT,CASSALNQGSGNTIYF,.,TRBV5-1,16,.,TRBJ1-3
TGCGCCAGCAGCTCGACAGGATTCAATGAAAAACTGTTTTTT,CASSSTGFNEKLFF,.,TRBV5-1,14,.,TRBJ1-4
TGCAGTGCCTCCAGGGGGGAGCAGTACTTC,CSASRGEQYF,few,TRBV20-1,10,TRBD1,TRBJ2-7
TGTGCCAGCAACCGAGGGGGAGAAAGCAATCAGCCCCAGCATTTT,CASNRGGESNQPQHF,.,TRBV5-8,15,.,TRBJ1-5
TGTGCCAGCAGCCTTCGACAGGGGGTAAGCACAGATACGCAGTATTTT,CASSLRQGVSTDTQYF,.,TRBV3-1/TRBV3-2,16,TRBD1,TRBJ2-3
TGTGCCAGCAGCCGACAGGCAACTAATGAAAAACTGTTTTTT,CASSRQATNEKLFF,once,TRBV9,14,.,TRBJ1-4
TGTGCCAGCAAAGATGTGGGACAGGGGCACACTGAAGCTTTCTTT,CASKDVGQGHTEAFF,.,TRBV19,15,TRBD1,TRBJ1-1
TGTGCCAGCTCACCGGGGCAGGTCAATCAGCCCCAGCATTTT,CASSPGQVNQPQHF,.,TRBV18,14,.,TRBJ1-5
TGTGCCAGCTCACCAACGACAGGGATCACCTACGAGCAGTACTTC,CASSPTTGITYEQYF,.,TRBV18,15,TRBD1,TRBJ2-7
TGTGCCTGGGGACCCGGGACAGGCAGCACAGATACGCAGTATTTT,CAWGPGTGSTDTQYF,.,TRBV30,15,TRBD1,TRBJ2-3
TGTGCCAGCAGCCAAGCAGGGATCGGAAATTCACCCCTCCACTTT,CASSQAGIGNSPLHF,.,TRBV11-2,15,.,TRBJ1-6
TGTGCCAGCAGCTCCTACAGCCGGAACACTGAAGCTTTCTTT,CASSSYSRNTEAFF,.,TRBV7-2,14,.,TRBJ1-1
TGCGCCAGCAGCCCATTTGGCGGGTCCCTCTATAAGCAGTACTTC,CASSPFGGSLYKQYF,.,TRBV4-1,15,.,TRBJ2-7
TGTGCCAGCAGCCCCCAGTCGGGGGGAACCGGGGAGCTGTTTTTT,CASSPQSGGTGELFF,.,TRBV11-2,15,TRBD2,TRBJ2-2
TGTGCCAGCCGGGACAGGTCCGGATCTTCTGGCTACACCTTC,CASRDRSGSSGYTF,few,TRBV6-5,14,TRBD1,TRBJ1-2
TGTGCCAGCAGTATTATGGGACATAGAGACGGGGAGCTGTTTTTT,CASSIMGHRDGELFF,.,TRBV28,15,.,TRBJ2-2
TGTGCCAGCAGCTTAGTAGGGGTTGGGACTGAAGCTTTCTTT,CASSLVGVGTEAFF,.,TRBV7-2,14,.,TRBJ1-1
TGTGCCAGCAGTTTACGGGCCCAGGGGACCCAGTACTTC,CASSLRAQGTQYF,.,TRBV27,13,.,TRBJ2-5
TGCGCCAGCAGCTTGGCCGACAGGGGCCGGACCGAAAAACTGTTTTTT,CASSLADRGRTEKLFF,.,TRBV5-1,16,TRBD1,TRBJ1-4